This T cell receptor beta chain was retrieved from a study of cytomegalovirus exposure and HLA in healthy donors. Study-wide findings and caveats: Published work reported that the classifier diagnosed cytomegalovirus status with high specificity and sensitivity.

As regards this clone: Its antigen is not identified.

Healthy bone marrow donors supplied every sample. In the PCR, 60 Vbeta and 13 Jbeta primers were used. Some clones are missing from TCRdb's copy, which holds only in-frame ones; the method was immunoSEQ multiplex PCR. The specimen's table records roughly 60,000 clones. The CDR3 totals 13 residues. The germline gives CDR1 SGHRS, CDR2 YFSETQ. The germline V and J ends were trimmed by 0 bases and 9 bases, with 10 bases remaining between them. The rearrangement links TRBV5-1 to TRBJ2-1; D not resolved. The sequenced sample consisted of PBMCs. The TCR originated in a woman aged 18-29 years in good health and CMV-seronegative. As DNA, the CDR3 is TGCGCCAGCAGCTTGGCTGACGAGGCTGAGCAGTTCTTC. This translates into CASSLADEAEQFF.